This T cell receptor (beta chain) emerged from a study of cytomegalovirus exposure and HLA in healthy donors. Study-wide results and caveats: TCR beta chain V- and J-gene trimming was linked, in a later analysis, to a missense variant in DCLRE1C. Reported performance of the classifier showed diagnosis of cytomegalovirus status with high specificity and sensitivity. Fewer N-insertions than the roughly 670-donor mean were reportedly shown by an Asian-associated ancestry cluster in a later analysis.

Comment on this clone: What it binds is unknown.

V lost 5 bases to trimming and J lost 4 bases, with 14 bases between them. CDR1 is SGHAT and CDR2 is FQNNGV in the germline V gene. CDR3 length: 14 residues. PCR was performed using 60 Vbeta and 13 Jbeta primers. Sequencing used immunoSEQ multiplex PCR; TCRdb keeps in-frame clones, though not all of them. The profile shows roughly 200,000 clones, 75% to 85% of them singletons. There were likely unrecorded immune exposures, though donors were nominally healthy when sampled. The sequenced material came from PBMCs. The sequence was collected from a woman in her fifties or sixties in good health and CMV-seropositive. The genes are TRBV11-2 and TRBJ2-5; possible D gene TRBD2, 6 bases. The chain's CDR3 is CASSPLLGGETQYF. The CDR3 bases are TGTGCCAGCAGCCCTCTGTTGGGAGGAGAGACCCAGTACTTC.